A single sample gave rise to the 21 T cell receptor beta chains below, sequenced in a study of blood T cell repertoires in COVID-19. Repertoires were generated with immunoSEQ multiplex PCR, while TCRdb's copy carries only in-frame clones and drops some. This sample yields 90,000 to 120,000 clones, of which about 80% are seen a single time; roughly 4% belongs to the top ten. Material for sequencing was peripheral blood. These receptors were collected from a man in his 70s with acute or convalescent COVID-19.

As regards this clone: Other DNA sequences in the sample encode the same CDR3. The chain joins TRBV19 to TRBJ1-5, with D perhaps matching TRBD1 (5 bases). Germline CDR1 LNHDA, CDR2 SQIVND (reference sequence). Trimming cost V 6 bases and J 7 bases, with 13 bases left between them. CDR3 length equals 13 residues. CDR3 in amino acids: CASSSQGEQPQHF. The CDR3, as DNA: TGTGCCAGTAGCTCGCAGGGCGAGCAGCCCCAGCATTTT.

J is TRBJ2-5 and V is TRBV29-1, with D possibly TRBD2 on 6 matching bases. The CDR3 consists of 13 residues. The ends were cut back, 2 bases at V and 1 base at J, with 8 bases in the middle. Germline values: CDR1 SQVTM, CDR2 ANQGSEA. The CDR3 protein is CSVERGGQETQYF. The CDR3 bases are TGCAGCGTTGAAAGGGGAGGCCAAGAGACCCAGTACTTC.

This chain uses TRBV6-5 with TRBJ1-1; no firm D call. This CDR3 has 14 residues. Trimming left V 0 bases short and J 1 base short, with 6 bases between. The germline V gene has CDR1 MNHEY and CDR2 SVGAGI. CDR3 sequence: CASSYSQRNTEAFF. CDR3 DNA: TGTGCCAGCAGTTACTCACAGAGGAACACTGAAGCTTTCTTT.

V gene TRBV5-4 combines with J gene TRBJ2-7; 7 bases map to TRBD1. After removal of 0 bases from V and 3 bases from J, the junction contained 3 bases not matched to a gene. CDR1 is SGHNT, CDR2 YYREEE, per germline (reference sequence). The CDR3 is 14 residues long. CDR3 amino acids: CASSLGGQNYEQYF. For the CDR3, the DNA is TGTGCCAGCAGCTTGGGGGGACAGAACTACGAGCAGTACTTC.

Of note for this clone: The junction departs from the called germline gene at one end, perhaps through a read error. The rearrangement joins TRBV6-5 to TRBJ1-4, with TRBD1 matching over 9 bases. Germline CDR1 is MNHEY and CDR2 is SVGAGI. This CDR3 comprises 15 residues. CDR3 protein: CASSHSGTGNEKLFF. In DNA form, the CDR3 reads TGTGCCAGCAGTCACTCCGGGACAGGGAATGAAAAACTGTTTTTT.

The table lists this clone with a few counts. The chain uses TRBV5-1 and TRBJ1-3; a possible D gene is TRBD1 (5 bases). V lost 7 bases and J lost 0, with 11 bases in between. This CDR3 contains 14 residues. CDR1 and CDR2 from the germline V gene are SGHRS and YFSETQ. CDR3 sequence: CASRQIPSGNTIYF. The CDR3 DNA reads TGCGCCAGCCGACAGATTCCCTCTGGAAACACCATATATTTT.

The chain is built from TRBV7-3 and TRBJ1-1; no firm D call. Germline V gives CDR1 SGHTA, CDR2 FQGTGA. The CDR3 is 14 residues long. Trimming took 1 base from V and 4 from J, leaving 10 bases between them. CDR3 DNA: TGTGCCAGCAGCTTAAATCCCGAGAGCACTGAAGCTTTCTTT. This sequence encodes CASSLNPESTEAFF.

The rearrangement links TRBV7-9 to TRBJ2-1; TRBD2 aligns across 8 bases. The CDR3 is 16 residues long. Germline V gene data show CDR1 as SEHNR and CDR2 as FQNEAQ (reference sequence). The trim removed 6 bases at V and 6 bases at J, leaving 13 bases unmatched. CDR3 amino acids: CASSSYPGGLSNEQFF. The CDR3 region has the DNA TGTGCCAGCAGTTCGTACCCGGGGGGGCTTTCCAATGAGCAGTTCTTC. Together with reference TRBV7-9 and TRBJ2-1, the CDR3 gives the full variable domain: DTGVSQNPRHKITKRGQNVTFRCDPISEHNRLYWYRQTLGQGPEFLTYFQNEAQLEKSRLLSDRFSAERPKGSFSTLEIQRTEQGDSAMYLCASSSYPGGLSNEQFFGPGTRLTVL.

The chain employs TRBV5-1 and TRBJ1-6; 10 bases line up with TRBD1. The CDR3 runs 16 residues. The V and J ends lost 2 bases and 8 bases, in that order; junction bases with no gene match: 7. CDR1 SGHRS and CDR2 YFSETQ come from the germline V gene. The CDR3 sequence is CASSLPGQGFDSPLHF. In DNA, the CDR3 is TGCGCCAGCAGCTTACCGGGACAGGGGTTTGATTCACCCCTCCACTTT. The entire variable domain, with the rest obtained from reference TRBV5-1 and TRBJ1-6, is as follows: KAGVTQTPRYLIKTRGQQVTLSCSPISGHRSVSWYQQTPGQGLQFLFEYFSETQRNKGNFPGRFSGRQFSNSRSEMNVSTLELGDSALYLCASSLPGQGFDSPLHFGNGTRLTVT.

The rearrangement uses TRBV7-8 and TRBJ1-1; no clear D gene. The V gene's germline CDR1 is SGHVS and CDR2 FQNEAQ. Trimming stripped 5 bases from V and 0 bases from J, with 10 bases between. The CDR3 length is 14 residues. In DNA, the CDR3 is TGTGCCAGCAGCCGAGACGGTCTGAACACTGAAGCTTTCTTT. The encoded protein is CASSRDGLNTEAFF.

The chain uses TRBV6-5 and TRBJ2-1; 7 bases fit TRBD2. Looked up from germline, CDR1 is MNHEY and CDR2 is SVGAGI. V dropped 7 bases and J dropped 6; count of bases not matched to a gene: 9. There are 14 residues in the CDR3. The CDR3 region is CASNLGAGFNEQFF. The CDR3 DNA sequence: TGTGCCAGCAACCTAGGAGCGGGGTTCAATGAGCAGTTCTTC.

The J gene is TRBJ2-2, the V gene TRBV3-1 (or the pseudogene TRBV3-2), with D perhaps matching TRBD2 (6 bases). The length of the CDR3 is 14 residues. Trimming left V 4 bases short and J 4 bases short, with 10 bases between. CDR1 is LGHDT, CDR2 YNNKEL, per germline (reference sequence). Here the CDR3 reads CASSLRGRTGELFF. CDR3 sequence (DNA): TGTGCCAGCAGCCTGCGGGGCCGCACCGGGGAGCTGTTTTTT.

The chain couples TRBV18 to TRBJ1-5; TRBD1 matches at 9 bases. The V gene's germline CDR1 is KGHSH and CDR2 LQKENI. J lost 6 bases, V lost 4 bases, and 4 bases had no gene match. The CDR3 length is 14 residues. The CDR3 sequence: CASSRQGGGQPQHF. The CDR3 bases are TGTGCCAGCTCACGACAGGGGGGGGGTCAGCCCCAGCATTTT.

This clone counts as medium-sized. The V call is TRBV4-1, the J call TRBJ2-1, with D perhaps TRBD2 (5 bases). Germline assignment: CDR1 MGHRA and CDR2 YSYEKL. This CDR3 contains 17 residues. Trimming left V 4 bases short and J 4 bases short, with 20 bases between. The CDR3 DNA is TGCGCCAGCAGCCCTATAAGGGCCAGCGGTTGGTACAATGAGCAGTTCTTC. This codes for CASSPIRASGWYNEQFF.

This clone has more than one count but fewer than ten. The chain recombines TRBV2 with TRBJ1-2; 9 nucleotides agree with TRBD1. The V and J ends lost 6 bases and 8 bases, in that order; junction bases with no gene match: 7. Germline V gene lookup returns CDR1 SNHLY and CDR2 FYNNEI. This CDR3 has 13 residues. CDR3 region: CASRDRGFHGYTF. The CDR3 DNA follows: TGTGCCAGCAGGGACAGGGGATTCCACGGCTACACCTTC. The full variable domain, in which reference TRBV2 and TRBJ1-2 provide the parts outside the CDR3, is EPEVTQTPSHQVTQMGQEVILRCVPISNHLYFYWYRQILGQKVEFLVSFYNNEISEKSEIFDDQFSVERPDGSNFTLKIRSTKLEDSAMYFCASRDRGFHGYTFGSGTRLTVV.

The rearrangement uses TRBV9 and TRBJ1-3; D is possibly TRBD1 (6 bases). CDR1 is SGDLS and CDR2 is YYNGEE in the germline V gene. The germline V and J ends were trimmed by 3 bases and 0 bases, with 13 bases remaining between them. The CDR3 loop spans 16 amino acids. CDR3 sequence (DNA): TGTGCCAGCAGCGGATTACAGGGCCGCTCTGGAAACACCATATATTTT. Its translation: CASSGLQGRSGNTIYF.

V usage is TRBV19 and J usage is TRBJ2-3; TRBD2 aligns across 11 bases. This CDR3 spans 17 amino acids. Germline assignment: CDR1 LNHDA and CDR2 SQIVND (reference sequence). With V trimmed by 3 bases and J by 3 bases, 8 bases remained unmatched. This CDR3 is CASSIWATSGGTDTQYF. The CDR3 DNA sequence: TGTGCCAGTAGTATTTGGGCCACTAGCGGGGGTACAGATACGCAGTATTTT.

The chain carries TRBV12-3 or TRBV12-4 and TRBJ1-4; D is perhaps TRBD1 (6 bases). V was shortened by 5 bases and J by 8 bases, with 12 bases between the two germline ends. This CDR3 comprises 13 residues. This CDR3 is CASSPQGFEKLFF. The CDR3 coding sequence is TGTGCCAGCAGTCCCCAGGGGTTCGAAAAACTGTTTTTT.

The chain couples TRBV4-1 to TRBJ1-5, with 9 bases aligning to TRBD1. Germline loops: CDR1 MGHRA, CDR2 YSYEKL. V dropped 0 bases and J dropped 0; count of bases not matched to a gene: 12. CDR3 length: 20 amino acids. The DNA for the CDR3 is TGCGCCAGCAGCCAAGAGATCGGGACAGGGCGTTCTAATAGCAATCAGCCCCAGCATTTT. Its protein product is CASSQEIGTGRSNSNQPQHF.

Here the CDR3 reads CASSLRQDAYEQYF. In nucleotides, the CDR3 is TGTGCCAGCAGCTTACGACAGGATGCCTACGAGCAGTACTTC. The chain employs TRBV7-9 and TRBJ2-7; TRBD1 might be the D (6 bases). This CDR3 is built from 14 residues. In germline, CDR1 is SEHNR, CDR2 FQNEAQ (reference sequence). V dropped 2 bases and J dropped 2 bases, with 10 bases sitting between them.

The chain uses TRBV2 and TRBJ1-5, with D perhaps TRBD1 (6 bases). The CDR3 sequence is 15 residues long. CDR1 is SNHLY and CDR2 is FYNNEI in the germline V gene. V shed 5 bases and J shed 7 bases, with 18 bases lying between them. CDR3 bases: TGTGCCAGCAGTAAGGGACAATTTAAGGGACAGCCCCAGCATTTT. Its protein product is CASSKGQFKGQPQHF.